The 22 T cell receptor beta chains in this list originate from one sample, sequenced in a study of shared clonotypes between healthy human individuals (dated by TCRdb to the early 2020s). Preparation of the library involved the immunoSEQ multiplex PCR assay. In its TCRdb copy, this immuneACCESS table keeps in-frame sequences only and misses some clones. Where compared with another copy, unresolved V genes explain less than half of these, and the others have no known cause. For this sample the table gives over 700,000 clones, of which approximately 72% were detected only once. Over 1.5% of the sample goes to the ten largest clones. Sequencing was done on a sample of memory CD4+ T cells sorted from blood. The intended sense of this specimen's cell subset or site label: CD45RA-negative fraction. Receptor source: a woman in her thirties in good health.

The rearrangement links TRBV4-1 to TRBJ2-4; 12 nucleotides match TRBD2. Germline CDR1 MGHRA, CDR2 YSYEKL. This CDR3 has 20 residues. With V trimmed by 0 bases and J by 2 bases, 11 bases remained unmatched. The CDR3 sequence: CASSQDLGLAGGGTKNIQYF. The CDR3 DNA follows: TGCGCCAGCAGCCAAGATCTGGGCCTAGCGGGAGGGGGAACCAAAAACATTCAGTACTTC.

The V call is TRBV18, the J call TRBJ2-3; TRBD2 aligns across 14 bases. CDR1 and CDR2 from the germline V gene are KGHSH and LQKENI. This CDR3 comprises 16 residues. Trimming took 2 bases from V and 4 from J; bases not matched to a gene: 2. CDR3 coding DNA: TGTGCCAGCTCACCATCGGGACTAGCGGGAGCAGATACGCAGTATTTT. It encodes CASSPSGLAGADTQYF.

This clone occurred a few times. V is TRBV5-4 and J is TRBJ2-7, with D possibly TRBD2 on 6 matching bases. Germline values: CDR1 SGHNT, CDR2 YYREEE (reference sequence). V lost 4 bases, J lost 8 bases, and 10 bases lay in between. The CDR3 loop spans 11 amino acids. In DNA, the CDR3 is TGTGCCAGCAGCGGTACTAGCAAGCAGTACTTC. This codes for CASSGTSKQYF.

This clone has just a few counts. The rearrangement joins TRBV19 to TRBJ1-5, with 7 bases matching TRBD1. Germline assignment: CDR1 LNHDA and CDR2 SQIVND (reference sequence). This CDR3 region has 14 residues. Unmatched junction bases numbered 7, after V lost 4 bases and J lost 7 bases. Written as DNA, the CDR3 is TGTGCCAGTAGTAAAACAGGGGTGAGCCAGCCCCAGCATTTT. Translation: CASSKTGVSQPQHF.

This clone was counted a few times. This chain connects TRBV28 to TRBJ1-2; D gene uncertain. The CDR3 totals 13 residues. Germline values: CDR1 MDHEN, CDR2 SYDVKM. Trimming cost V 2 bases and J 5 bases, with 9 bases left between them. CDR3 amino acids: CASSLIGEYGYTF. For the CDR3, the DNA is TGTGCCAGCAGTTTAATCGGGGAGTATGGCTACACCTTC.

V gene TRBV6-5 combines with J gene TRBJ2-7; D not resolved. The germline V gene encodes CDR1 MNHEY and CDR2 SVGAGI. This CDR3 comprises 15 residues. Deletions cut 0 bases from V and 2 bases from J, with 11 bases between. The CDR3 here is CASSYSFVPTYEQYF. Here the CDR3 DNA reads TGTGCCAGCAGTTACTCCTTCGTACCCACCTACGAGCAGTACTTC.

The rearrangement joins TRBV11-2 to TRBJ2-7; TRBD2 might be the D (6 bases). The germline V and J ends were trimmed by 5 bases and 2 bases, with 13 bases remaining between them. CDR1 is SGHAT, CDR2 FQNNGV, per germline. The CDR3 spans 14 residues. In DNA form, the CDR3 reads TGTGCCAGCAGCGGGGGGACCAAGACCTACGAGCAGTACTTC. Residues: CASSGGTKTYEQYF.

CDR3 bases: TGTGCCAGCAAAAAGGAGGAAGGGGGCAATGAGCAGTTCTTC. This translates into CASKKEEGGNEQFF. The chain has TRBV4-2 and TRBJ2-1; TRBD1 is a possible D gene (6 bases). V was shortened by 7 bases and J by 6 bases, with 16 bases between the two germline ends. Germline assignment: CDR1 LGHNA and CDR2 YNFKEQ. This CDR3 spans 14 amino acids.

The J gene is TRBJ1-2, the V gene TRBV10-2, with D possibly being TRBD1 (5 bases). The CDR3 sequence is 14 residues long. Germline V gene sequence: CDR1 WSHSY, CDR2 SAAADI. Trimming cost V 0 bases and J 4 bases, with 9 bases left between them. This chain's CDR3 is CASSESAGSYGYTF. CDR3 DNA: TGCGCCAGCAGTGAGTCTGCAGGGTCCTATGGCTACACCTTC.

The CDR3 loop is CASTFSGTSYEQYF. In nucleotides, the CDR3 is TGTGCCAGCACCTTTAGCGGGACTTCCTACGAGCAGTACTTC. V and J are TRBV6-5 and TRBJ2-7; 8 positions agree with TRBD2. This CDR3 is 14 amino acids long. Germline V gene data show CDR1 as MNHEY and CDR2 as SVGAGI. V shed 7 bases, J shed 1 base, and the junction held 6 bases outside the gene matches.

The rearrangement joins TRBV11-2 to TRBJ2-7, with D hard to call. V lost 6 bases and J lost 2, with 20 bases in between. The CDR3 extends over 16 amino acids. CDR1 is SGHAT, CDR2 FQNNGV, per germline. The CDR3 loop reads CASRRAGQRRAYEQYF. The CDR3 DNA reads TGTGCCAGCAGACGAGCCGGCCAACGAAGGGCCTACGAGCAGTACTTC. Combining the CDR3 with reference TRBV11-2 and TRBJ2-7 gives the whole variable domain EAGVAQSPRYKIIEKRQSVAFWCNPISGHATLYWYQQILGQGPKLLIQFQNNGVVDDSQLPKDRFSAERLKGVDSTLKIQPAKLEDSAVYLCASRRAGQRRAYEQYFGPGTRLTVT.

To note about this clone: The sample has other DNA sequences that encode this CDR3 too. The chain uses TRBV28 and TRBJ1-4, with 7 bases identical to TRBD1. The germline V gene encodes CDR1 MDHEN and CDR2 SYDVKM. With 3 bases clipped from V and 0 bases from J, the junction kept 1 base outside the gene matches. The CDR3 has 15 residues. In nucleotides, the CDR3 is TGTGCCAGCAGTTTCAGGGGGGCAACTAATGAAAAACTGTTTTTT. Translating gives CASSFRGATNEKLFF.

The J gene is TRBJ1-1, the V gene TRBV7-6, with D hard to call. The CDR3 covers 16 residues. CDR1 is SGHVS and CDR2 is FNYEAQ in the germline V gene. V gave up 0 bases and J gave up 4 bases, with 15 bases separating them. CDR3 nucleotide sequence: TGTGCCAGCAGCTTAGCGGCAAGGACCGGCGCCACTGAAGCTTTCTTT. As protein: CASSLAARTGATEAFF.

The J gene is TRBJ1-4, the V gene TRBV28; D ambiguous. Germline lookup yields CDR1 MDHEN and CDR2 SYDVKM. The CDR3 extends over 15 amino acids. V was clipped by 2 bases and J by 5 bases, with 12 bases between them. The CDR3 nucleotides are TGTGCCAGCAGTTTAGTGACAAGCGGGAATGAAAAACTGTTTTTT. Protein: CASSLVTSGNEKLFF.

The chain couples TRBV27 to TRBJ1-5; 7 nucleotides align to TRBD1. Trimming at V came to 5 bases and at J to 11 bases, leaving 15 bases not matched to a gene. The CDR3 totals 15 residues. Germline assignment: CDR1 MNHEY and CDR2 SMNVEV (reference sequence). The CDR3 region has the DNA TGTGCCAGCAGTCCCTGGGGACAGTCCCTAGGGGCCCAGCATTTT. Residues: CASSPWGQSLGAQHF.

This clone came up many times. The J gene is TRBJ1-2, the V gene TRBV28; TRBD1 matches 8 bases. Germline CDR1 and CDR2: MDHEN and SYDVKM. The CDR3 covers 13 residues. Germline trimming cut 6 bases from V and 7 bases from J; bases unmatched to any gene: 7. The CDR3 DNA is TGTGCCAGCAGGCTAGGGACAGGAGGTGGCTACACCTTC. Translated, it gives CASRLGTGGGYTF.

The J gene is TRBJ2-5, the V gene TRBV19; D is unresolved. CDR3 length: 13 residues. V lost 4 bases, J lost 4 bases, and 10 bases lay in between. Germline CDR1 and CDR2: LNHDA and SQIVND (reference sequence). The CDR3 DNA reads as TGTGCCAGTAGTAGAAACCACGCAGAGACCCAGTACTTC. It translates to CASSRNHAETQYF.

The chain uses TRBV2 and TRBJ2-2, with TRBD2 matching 11 bases. Germline V CDR1 and CDR2: SNHLY, FYNNEI. This CDR3 has 15 amino acids. J lost 7 bases, V lost 6 bases, and 7 bases had no gene match. The CDR3 here is CASRVLAGVIGELFF. In nucleotides, the CDR3 is TGTGCCAGCAGAGTACTAGCGGGAGTCATCGGGGAGCTGTTTTTT.

In this sample, this clone turned up a few times. The chain employs TRBV5-6 and TRBJ1-1; D gene unclear. Germline CDR1 and CDR2: SGHDT and YYEEEE. CDR3 length: 12 residues. Trimming left V 0 bases short and J 7 bases short, with 7 bases between. The CDR3 spells CASSLGPREAFF. The CDR3 nucleotides are TGTGCCAGCAGCTTGGGACCCCGTGAAGCTTTCTTT. Filled out from reference TRBV5-6 and TRBJ1-1, the complete variable domain reads DAGVTQSPTHLIKTRGQQVTLRCSPKSGHDTVSWYQQALGQGPQFIFQYYEEEERQRGNFPDRFSGHQFPNYSSELNVNALLLGDSALYLCASSLGPREAFFGQGTRLTVV.

The J gene is TRBJ2-3, the V gene TRBV19, with D tentatively TRBD1 (5 bases). Germline V CDR1 and CDR2: LNHDA, SQIVND (reference sequence). The CDR3 loop spans 14 amino acids. V was pared by 5 bases and J by 7 bases, with 16 bases between. CDR3 loop: CASSGGQGSHTQYF. DNA of the CDR3: TGTGCCAGTAGTGGCGGCCAGGGTTCACATACGCAGTATTTT.

This clone has only a few counts. The DNA for the CDR3 is TGTGCCAGTAGTACCCATGGGCAGGGGAGGAATCAGCCCCAGCATTTT. Its protein product is CASSTHGQGRNQPQHF. V gene TRBV19 combines with J gene TRBJ1-5; D might be TRBD1 (6 bases). CDR3 length equals 16 residues. Trimming removed 4 bases at V and 4 bases at J, with 17 bases between. The germline gives CDR1 LNHDA, CDR2 SQIVND (reference sequence). The full variable domain, rest sourced from reference TRBV19 and TRBJ1-5, is DGGITQSPKYLFRKEGQNVTLSCEQNLNHDAMYWYRQDPGQGLRLIYYSQIVNDFQKGDIAEGYSVSREKKESFPLTVTSAQKNPTAFYLCASSTHGQGRNQPQHFGDGTRLSIL.

This CDR3 is CASSRSGKAKNIQYF. CDR3 DNA: TGTGCCAGCAGTCGGTCAGGGAAGGCCAAAAACATTCAGTACTTC. The V call is TRBV5-6, the J call TRBJ2-4; TRBD1 might be the D (5 bases). The CDR3 extends over 15 amino acids. Per the germline V gene, CDR1 is SGHDT and CDR2 is YYEEEE. The V end lost 5 bases, the J end lost 1 base, and 13 bases lay between the germline ends. Full variable domain (rest looked up from reference TRBV5-6 and TRBJ2-4): DAGVTQSPTHLIKTRGQQVTLRCSPKSGHDTVSWYQQALGQGPQFIFQYYEEEERQRGNFPDRFSGHQFPNYSSELNVNALLLGDSALYLCASSRSGKAKNIQYFGAGTRLSVL.